Below are 13 T cell receptor beta chains sequenced from a single sample in a study of cytomegalovirus exposure and HLA in healthy donors. It was with 60 Vbeta and 13 Jbeta primers that the PCR ran. Produced via immunoSEQ multiplex PCR; TCRdb's table is partial and in-frame only. The sample records over 150,000 clones, 77% being singletons. Sequencing was carried out using PBMCs. The source is a man aged 25 to 45 in good health and CMV-seropositive.

CDR3 sequence (DNA): TGTGCCAGCAGCTCTCAAGACAGGGCCCACACTGAAGCTTTCTTT. It encodes CASSSQDRAHTEAFF. The rearrangement uses TRBV5-6 and TRBJ1-1; 7 bases match TRBD1. Germline V gene data show CDR1 as SGHDT and CDR2 as YYEEEE. Unmatched junction bases numbered 8, after V lost 3 bases and J lost 3 bases. CDR3 length: 15 amino acids.

The CDR3 sequence: CASSWTGKVEKLFF. CDR3 DNA: TGTGCCAGCAGTTGGACAGGGAAGGTCGAAAAACTGTTTTTT. The gene calls are TRBV28 and TRBJ1-4; TRBD1 matches at 8 bases. V shed 4 bases, J shed 8 bases, and the junction held 6 bases outside the gene matches. Germline lookup yields CDR1 MDHEN and CDR2 SYDVKM. The CDR3 is 14 amino acids.

V gene TRBV4-3 combines with J gene TRBJ1-5; D might be TRBD1 (6 bases). Germline lookup yields CDR1 LGHNA and CDR2 YSLEER. This CDR3 has 15 amino acids. V dropped 1 base and J dropped 5 bases, with 12 bases sitting between them. Here the CDR3 reads CASSQVKAGDQPQHF. CDR3 DNA: TGCGCCAGCAGCCAAGTAAAAGCAGGGGATCAGCCCCAGCATTTT.

The rearrangement links TRBV30 to TRBJ2-7; D gene uncertain. The CDR3 spans 12 residues. The V gene's germline CDR1 is GTSNPN and CDR2 SVGIG (reference sequence). Trimming stripped 0 bases from V and 5 bases from J, with 8 bases between. DNA of the CDR3: TGTGCCTGGAGTGTACGCAGTGACGAGCAGTACTTC. It codes for CAWSVRSDEQYF.

The chain couples TRBV4-1 to TRBJ2-1; 11 nucleotides align to TRBD2. The CDR3 sequence is 16 residues long. Germline-derived CDR1 and CDR2 are MGHRA and YSYEKL. Losses at the gene ends were 1 base for V and 7 bases for J; bases not matched to a gene: 6. Here the CDR3 reads CASSQGIAGGQNEQFF. For the CDR3, the DNA is TGCGCCAGCAGCCAAGGGATAGCGGGGGGGCAGAATGAGCAGTTCTTC.

Only one count was recorded for this clone. The V and J genes are TRBV9 and TRBJ1-5; possibly TRBD1 for D (5 bases). CDR3 length: 17 residues. Trimming shortened V by 0 bases and J by 4 bases, and 17 bases separated the two germline ends. The V gene's germline CDR1 is SGDLS and CDR2 YYNGEE. The CDR3 DNA reads as TGTGCCAGCAGCGTAGGAGGGGAGGGTTGGGGAAATCAGCCCCAGCATTTT. Its translation is CASSVGGEGWGNQPQHF. Together with reference TRBV9 and TRBJ1-5, the CDR3 gives the full variable domain: DSGVTQTPKHLITATGQRVTLRCSPRSGDLSVYWYQQSLDQGLQFLIQYYNGEERAKGNILERFSAQQFPDLHSELNLSSLELGDSALYFCASSVGGEGWGNQPQHFGDGTRLSIL.

This chain connects TRBV29-1 to TRBJ1-1; D might be TRBD1 (5 bases). The CDR3 runs 13 residues. Per germline, CDR1 SQVTM and CDR2 ANQGSEA. The germline V and J ends were trimmed by 7 bases and 4 bases, with 16 bases remaining between them. As DNA, the CDR3 is TGCAGCGGACAACAGGCCCTCGGCACTGAAGCTTTCTTT. Protein: CSGQQALGTEAFF.

Only a few counts were recorded for this clone. The V gene is TRBV28, the J gene TRBJ1-1; possible D gene TRBD1, 5 bases. The germline V gene has CDR1 MDHEN and CDR2 SYDVKM. This CDR3 region has 14 residues. V was pared by 2 bases and J by 5 bases, with 12 bases between. The DNA for the CDR3 is TGTGCCAGCAGTTTACCTGGGGGGGGGACTGAAGCTTTCTTT. This encodes CASSLPGGGTEAFF.

This chain connects TRBV19 to TRBJ1-5, with 11 bases fitting TRBD1. Germline assignment: CDR1 LNHDA and CDR2 SQIVND (reference sequence). The CDR3 sequence is 15 residues long. V dropped 6 bases and J dropped 6; count of bases not matched to a gene: 7. CDR3 coding DNA: TGTGCCAGTAGGGGCGGGGACAGGGGGGTTCAGCCCCAGCATTTT. It codes for CASRGGDRGVQPQHF.

CDR3 in amino acids: CASTPGQGFTGELFF. In nucleotides, the CDR3 is TGCGCCAGCACTCCGGGACAGGGCTTCACCGGGGAGCTGTTTTTT. This chain connects TRBV5-1 to TRBJ2-2, with 9 bases identical to TRBD1. Germline V lookup: CDR1 SGHRS, CDR2 YFSETQ. This CDR3 spans 15 amino acids. Germline trimming cut 6 bases from V and 4 bases from J; bases unmatched to any gene: 7.

This sequence joins TRBV27 and TRBJ2-1; unclear D gene. The CDR3 covers 14 residues. CDR1 and CDR2 from the germline V gene are MNHEY and SMNVEV (reference sequence). Trimming shortened V by 2 bases and J by 4 bases, and 9 bases separated the two germline ends. CDR3 in amino acids: CASSLNRDYNEQFF. DNA of the CDR3: TGTGCCAGCAGTTTAAACAGAGATTACAATGAGCAGTTCTTC.

This chain links TRBV10-3 with TRBJ2-3, with D perhaps TRBD2 (6 bases). There are 17 residues in the CDR3. In germline, CDR1 is ENHRY, CDR2 SYGVKD. V was clipped by 3 bases and J by 0 bases, with 16 bases between them. CDR3 loop: CAISDFGGVTSTDTQYF. CDR3 in DNA: TGTGCCATCAGTGACTTCGGGGGAGTAACTAGCACAGATACGCAGTATTTT.

This clone has just a few counts. V and J are TRBV5-1 and TRBJ2-7; no clear D. V lost 5 bases to trimming and J lost 4 bases, with 10 bases between them. This CDR3 has 12 amino acids. In germline, CDR1 is SGHRS, CDR2 YFSETQ. CDR3 amino acids: CASRTPPYEQYF. CDR3 bases: TGCGCCAGCAGGACACCTCCTTACGAGCAGTACTTC.